This T cell receptor beta chain comes out of a study of blood T cell repertoires in COVID-19. With 5 bases clipped from V and 4 bases from J, the junction kept 3 bases outside the gene matches. CDR3 length equals 15 residues. CDR1 is SGHTA, CDR2 FQGTGA, per germline. This clone has a handful of counts. In the authors' methods: From reference gene primer amplification, estimates of nucleated cell counts were derived. Some clones are missing from TCRdb's copy, which holds only in-frame ones; the method was immunoSEQ multiplex PCR. D and trimming come from the DNA, and the V and J calls and clone size come from that table. Found here are around 68,000 clones, about 87% of them singletons; the top ten hold almost 6.5%.

The sequencing input was peripheral blood. This TCR came from a woman aged 45-59 years with acute or convalescent COVID-19. The rearrangement joins TRBV7-3 to TRBJ2-1; 12 bases match TRBD2. The CDR3 sequence: CASSATSGGYNEQFF. The CDR3 region has the DNA TGTGCCAGCAGCGCGACTAGCGGGGGTTACAATGAGCAGTTCTTC.